This passage covers 21 T cell receptor beta chains from one sample sequenced in a study of response to subunit inactivated influenza vaccine. TCRdb reprocessed the RT-PCR reads with MiXCR, giving one entry per CDR3 protein. Here the sample spans under 850,000 distinct CDR3 sequences, about 18% being singletons. The material was PBMCs from blood, obtained more than 4 days after vaccination. Receptors originate from a man aged 45-60 years who received an inactivated influenza vaccine.

The gene calls are TRBV24-1 and TRBJ1-1; the D is unclear. The germline gives CDR1 KGHDR, CDR2 SFDVKD. This CDR3 comprises 13 residues. The V end was cut by 7 bases, the J end by 6 bases, with 14 bases between. The DNA of the CDR3 is TGTGCCACCAGAAGTACAGCACGACCTGAAGCTTTCTTT. It is translated as CATRSTARPEAFF.

This clonotype was seen a handful of times. The V and J genes are TRBV29-1 and TRBJ2-7, with 8 bases fitting TRBD1. The CDR3 extends over 13 amino acids. V lost 2 bases, J lost 4 bases, and 4 bases stayed unmatched. Germline CDR1 and CDR2: SQVTM and ANQGSEA. The CDR3: CSVELDREYEQYF. The CDR3 coding sequence is TGCAGCGTTGAACTGGACAGGGAATACGAGCAGTACTTC.

V usage is TRBV7-9 and J usage is TRBJ1-4; a possible D gene is TRBD1 (6 bases). The CDR3 sequence is 12 residues long. Trimming stripped 6 bases from V and 10 bases from J, with 12 bases between. Germline-derived CDR1 and CDR2 are SEHNR and FQNEAQ (reference sequence). The CDR3 DNA reads as TGTGCCAGCAGTCACGGAGGGGGAAAACTGTTTTTT. Translating it yields CASSHGGGKLFF.

This clonotype was picked up many times. The V gene is TRBV12-3 or TRBV12-4, the J gene TRBJ2-5; maybe TRBD2 (6 bases). Trimming removed 5 bases from V and 3 bases from J, with 10 bases in between. The CDR3 covers 13 residues. CDR3 DNA: TGTGCCAGCAGTCCCGGAGGGGAAGAGACCCAGTACTTC. Amino acid sequence: CASSPGGEETQYF.

This chain connects TRBV7-3 to TRBJ2-7; 11 positions agree with TRBD1. Germline CDR1 is SGHTA and CDR2 is FQGTGA. The CDR3 spans 15 residues. With V trimmed by 4 bases and J by 5 bases, 7 bases remained unmatched. CDR3 region: CASSSRGQGEHEQYF. The CDR3 DNA follows: TGTGCCAGCAGCTCGAGGGGACAGGGGGAACACGAGCAGTACTTC.

There are a few counts of this clonotype. The chain employs TRBV12-3 or TRBV12-4 and TRBJ1-6, with D perhaps TRBD1 (6 bases). The CDR3 contains 15 residues. V lost 6 bases and J lost 9, with 18 bases in between. CDR3 sequence reads: CASSKVGHQGSPLHF. For the CDR3, the DNA is TGTGCCAGCAGCAAGGTGGGACATCAGGGTTCACCCCTCCACTTT.

The rearrangement links TRBV25-1 to TRBJ2-3; possible D gene TRBD2, 6 bases. The CDR3 loop spans 12 amino acids. Trimming removed 11 bases from V and 5 bases from J, with 14 bases in between. CDR1 is MGHDK, CDR2 SYGVNS, per germline. For the CDR3, the DNA is TGTGCCTTGACGGGAGTTGAAGATACGCAGTATTTT. It translates to CALTGVEDTQYF.

The J gene is TRBJ2-5, the V gene TRBV12-3 or TRBV12-4, with D hard to call. The CDR3 has 14 amino acids. With 0 bases removed from V and 1 base from J, the gap between germline ends came to 6 bases. The CDR3 here is CASSLARFQETQYF. In nucleotides, the CDR3 is TGTGCCAGCAGTTTAGCTCGATTCCAAGAGACCCAGTACTTC.

The chain carries TRBV20-1 and TRBJ2-5, with D perhaps TRBD2 (5 bases). The V and J ends lost 0 bases and 5 bases respectively, with 10 bases between them. This CDR3 region has 13 residues. Germline CDR1 and CDR2: DFQATT and SNEGSKA (reference sequence). The CDR3: CSARDGRGETQYF. CDR3 nucleotides: TGCAGTGCTAGAGACGGCCGAGGGGAGACCCAGTACTTC.

The chain has TRBV28 and TRBJ2-3; 8 bases align to TRBD2. The trim removed 4 bases at V and 2 bases at J, leaving 11 bases unmatched. The CDR3 consists of 17 residues. Per germline, CDR1 MDHEN and CDR2 SYDVKM. The CDR3 loop reads CASSSPWASGYTDTQYF. DNA of the CDR3: TGTGCCAGCAGTTCCCCTTGGGCTAGCGGGTACACAGATACGCAGTATTTT. The whole variable domain, filled in from reference TRBV28 and TRBJ2-3, reads DVKVTQSSRYLVKRTGEKVFLECVQDMDHENMFWYRQDPGLGLRLIYFSYDVKMKEKGDIPEGYSVSREKKERFSLILESASTNQTSMYLCASSSPWASGYTDTQYFGPGTRLTVL.

The rearrangement uses TRBV7-6 and TRBJ2-7, with TRBD2 identical over 7 bases. After removal of 1 base from V and 5 bases from J, the junction contained 5 bases not matched to a gene. In germline, CDR1 is SGHVS, CDR2 FNYEAQ. CDR3 length: 14 amino acids. CDR3 nucleotides: TGTGCCAGCAGCTTAGAGCCGGGAGGCCACGAGCAGTACTTC. Translated, it gives CASSLEPGGHEQYF.

The J gene is TRBJ2-1, the V gene TRBV6-2 or TRBV6-3; D possibly matches TRBD1 or TRBD2 (5 bases each). This CDR3 region has 14 residues. Trimming removed 2 bases from V and 7 bases from J, with 12 bases in between. Germline V gene lookup returns CDR1 MNHEY and CDR2 SVGEGT. The CDR3 loop reads CASSYGDEVNEQFF. As DNA, the CDR3 is TGTGCCAGCAGTTACGGGGACGAGGTTAATGAGCAGTTCTTC.

The chain employs TRBV29-1 and TRBJ2-1; 11 nucleotides agree with TRBD2. V was pared by 1 base and J by 3 bases, with 2 bases of the junction left unmatched. The germline CDR1 and CDR2 sequences are SQVTM and ANQGSEA. The CDR3 is made up of 15 amino acids. CDR3 protein: CSVEGLAGGYNEQFF. As DNA, the CDR3 is TGCAGCGTTGAAGGGCTAGCGGGGGGCTACAATGAGCAGTTCTTC.

Ten or more counts support this clonotype. V and J are TRBV20-1 and TRBJ2-3; TRBD2 agrees at 7 bases. This CDR3 contains 14 residues. Per the germline V gene, CDR1 is DFQATT and CDR2 is SNEGSKA (reference sequence). The ends lost 2 bases at V and 1 base at J; junction bases unmatched: 3. The CDR3 loop reads CSARTRGGTDTQYF. CDR3 nucleotide sequence: TGCAGTGCTAGAACCCGGGGGGGCACAGATACGCAGTATTTT.

This clonotype was seen a handful of times. The chain links TRBV19 to TRBJ1-5; D not certain. Germline V gene sequence: CDR1 LNHDA, CDR2 SQIVND (reference sequence). The CDR3 has 13 amino acids. Trimming took 6 bases from V and 3 from J, leaving 9 bases between them. CDR3 nucleotides: TGTGCCAGTAGCGTACTGCCCAATCAGCCCCAGCATTTT. It translates to CASSVLPNQPQHF.

The chain uses TRBV7-6 and TRBJ2-5; D not resolved. This CDR3 has 12 amino acids. Trimming stripped 5 bases from V and 5 bases from J, with 9 bases between. The germline gives CDR1 SGHVS, CDR2 FNYEAQ. This CDR3 is CASSTSWETQYF. For the CDR3, the DNA is TGTGCCAGCAGCACCTCGTGGGAGACCCAGTACTTC.

This clonotype was seen ten or more times. This chain joins TRBV7-6 and TRBJ2-3, with D unresolved. Looked up from germline, CDR1 is SGHVS and CDR2 is FNYEAQ. The CDR3 is 12 amino acids. The ends were cut back, 4 bases at V and 3 bases at J, with 5 bases in the middle. The CDR3 is CASSSVTDTQYF. CDR3 nucleotide sequence: TGTGCCAGCAGCTCTGTAACAGATACGCAGTATTTT.

This clonotype has a handful of counts. V gene TRBV11-2 combines with J gene TRBJ2-1, with TRBD1 matching over 8 bases. The CDR3 sequence is 16 residues long. Germline CDR1 and CDR2: SGHAT and FQNNGV. With V trimmed by 0 bases and J by 2 bases, 3 bases remained unmatched. The CDR3 is CASSLDPTGAYNEQFF. The CDR3 DNA follows: TGTGCCAGCAGCTTAGATCCGACAGGGGCCTACAATGAGCAGTTCTTC.

This clonotype has only a few counts. This chain links TRBV6-1 with TRBJ2-3; 8 nucleotides line up with TRBD2. V lost 6 bases, J lost 3 bases, and 11 bases stayed unmatched. In germline, CDR1 is MNHNS, CDR2 SASEGT. CDR3 size: 16 residues. CDR3 in amino acids: CASSTGGTRVTDTQYF. The CDR3 DNA reads TGTGCCAGCAGCACGGGGGGGACGAGAGTTACAGATACGCAGTATTTT.

The table lists this clonotype with a few counts. The genes are TRBV6-2 or TRBV6-3 and TRBJ2-1; 11 bases fit TRBD2. CDR1 and CDR2 (germline): MNHEY, SVGEGT. The J segment lost 10 bases and the V segment lost 5 bases, leaving 10 bases of the junction unmatched. The CDR3 is 15 residues long. In nucleotides, the CDR3 is TGTGCCAGCAGTCCGACTAGCGGGATGTATGGAGAGCAGTTCTTC. It encodes CASSPTSGMYGEQFF.

This clonotype was observed a few times. The chain joins TRBV28 to TRBJ2-7; D possibly corresponds to TRBD1 (5 bases). Germline values: CDR1 MDHEN, CDR2 SYDVKM. Trimming shortened V by 3 bases and J by 0 bases, and 15 bases separated the two germline ends. The CDR3 spans 16 residues. CDR3 amino acids: CASSFPRGQTSYEQYF. The DNA of the CDR3 is TGTGCCAGCAGTTTCCCTAGGGGCCAAACCTCCTACGAGCAGTACTTC. The entire variable domain, with the rest obtained from reference TRBV28 and TRBJ2-7, is as follows: DVKVTQSSRYLVKRTGEKVFLECVQDMDHENMFWYRQDPGLGLRLIYFSYDVKMKEKGDIPEGYSVSREKKERFSLILESASTNQTSMYLCASSFPRGQTSYEQYFGPGTRLTVT.